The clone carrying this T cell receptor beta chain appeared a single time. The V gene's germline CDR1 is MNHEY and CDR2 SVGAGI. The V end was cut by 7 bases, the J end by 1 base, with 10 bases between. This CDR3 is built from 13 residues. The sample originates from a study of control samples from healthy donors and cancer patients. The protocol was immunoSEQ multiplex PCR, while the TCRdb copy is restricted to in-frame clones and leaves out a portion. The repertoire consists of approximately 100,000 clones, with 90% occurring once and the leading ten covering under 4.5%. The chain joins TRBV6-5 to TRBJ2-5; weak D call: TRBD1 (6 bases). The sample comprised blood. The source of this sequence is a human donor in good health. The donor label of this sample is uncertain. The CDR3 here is CASTTGSQETQYF. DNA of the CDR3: TGTGCCAGCACAACAGGGAGCCAAGAGACCCAGTACTTC.